This TCR beta chain was identified during a study of blood T cell repertoires in COVID-19. The length of the CDR3 is 15 residues. Trimming removed 5 bases from V and 4 bases from J, with 17 bases in between. CDR1 MDHEN and CDR2 SYDVKM come from the germline V gene. Clones were read by immunoSEQ multiplex PCR, and TCRdb kept only the in-frame ones, dropping some. The profile shows around 50,000 clones, around four fifths of them singletons. This TCR was sampled from a woman in her 50s with acute COVID-19. The chain links TRBV28 to TRBJ1-2; D perhaps matches TRBD1 (5 bases). The sequenced material came from PBMCs or T cells enriched from blood (not recorded which). The chain's CDR3 is CASSPPLDRVYGYTF. The CDR3 DNA reads as TGTGCCAGCAGTCCCCCCCTAGACAGAGTCTATGGCTACACCTTC.